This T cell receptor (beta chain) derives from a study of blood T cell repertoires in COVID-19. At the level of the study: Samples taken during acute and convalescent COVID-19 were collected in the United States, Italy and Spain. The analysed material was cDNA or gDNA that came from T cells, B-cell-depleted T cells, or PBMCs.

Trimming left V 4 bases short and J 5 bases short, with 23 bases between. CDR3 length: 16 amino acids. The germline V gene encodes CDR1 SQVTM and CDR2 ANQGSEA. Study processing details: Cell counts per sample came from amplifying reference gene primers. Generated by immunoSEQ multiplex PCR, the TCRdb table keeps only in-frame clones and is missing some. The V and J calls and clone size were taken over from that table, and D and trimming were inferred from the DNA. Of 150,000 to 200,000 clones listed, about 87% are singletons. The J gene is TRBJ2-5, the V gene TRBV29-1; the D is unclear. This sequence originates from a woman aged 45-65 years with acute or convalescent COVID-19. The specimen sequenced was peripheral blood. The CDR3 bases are TGCAGCGTTGTGCCAAACTGGGCGATTGAGCAGGAGACCCAGTACTTC. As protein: CSVVPNWAIEQETQYF.